This record covers a single TCR beta chain. V was pared by 5 bases and J by 5 bases, with 8 bases of the junction left unmatched. CDR1 and CDR2 (germline): MNHNS, SASEGT. This CDR3 is built from 14 residues. The PCR ran on 60 Vbeta and 13 Jbeta primers. Generated by immunoSEQ multiplex PCR, the TCRdb table keeps only in-frame clones and is missing some. The table has more than 200,000 clones, roughly 80% seen once. These data belong to a study of cytomegalovirus exposure and HLA in healthy donors. Sample: PBMCs. This clonotype was sampled from a man aged 35 to 55 in good health and CMV-seropositive. The chain employs TRBV6-1 and TRBJ1-1, with 7 bases lining up with TRBD1. The CDR3 here is CASSKTGTGTEAFF. CDR3 nucleotide sequence: TGTGCCAGCAGTAAGACAGGGACGGGAACTGAAGCTTTCTTT.